Listed here is a single TCR beta chain. As yet, its antigen is unknown. CDR1 and CDR2 (germline): DFQATT, SNEGSKA (reference sequence). Trimming took 4 bases from V and 5 from J, leaving 14 bases between them. This CDR3 comprises 13 residues. This sample was taken from a study of T-cell reconstitution after alpha-beta-depleted transplantation in children. Study-wide findings and caveats: Reportedly, only several hundred clones from non-depleted graft cells drove alpha-beta T-cell counts at about two months. By one year post-transplant, T-cell counts and diversity largely arose from T cells that were newly produced.

Unique molecular identifiers were incorporated into the prepared TCRbeta library. TCRdb independently ran MiXCR on the PCR reads; one entry per CDR3 protein. The sample includes about 310,000 distinct CDR3 sequences, roughly 25% of them seen just once. Sample: PBMCs, mostly from graft donor cells, taken 180 days after TCRalphabeta/CD19-depleted stem cell transplant. The TCR sequence derives from a male patient younger than 18 who had a stem cell transplant for acute lymphoblastic leukemia, so the T cells may come from the graft donor. This rearrangement joins TRBV20-1 to TRBJ2-5, with D possibly being TRBD1 (6 bases). This CDR3 is CSATLRGGETQYF. The DNA of the CDR3 is TGCAGTGCTACTCTCAGGGGTGGTGAGACCCAGTACTTC.